This T cell receptor beta chain was found in a study of cytomegalovirus exposure and HLA in healthy donors (TCRdb year 2017). At the level of the whole study: According to an earlier analysis of around 600 of the donors, about 170 million T cells yielded 95 million to 140 million unique TCR beta sequences and about 300 Gb of sequence data. An early release covering approximately 600 HLA-typed donors comprised about 300 gigabases of sequencing data and roughly 85 million unique TCR sequences. Of the roughly 400 genotyped donors, 65% to 90% were placed in the genetic ancestry cluster associated with self-reported Caucasian donors. The aim of the study was to test whether cataloging public T cell receptors could identify signatures of past pathogen exposure. The study profiled the T cell repertoires of 500 to 800 subjects by immunosequencing and related them to cytomegalovirus serostatus. Along with the roughly 700-subject first cohort, a separate validation cohort of over a hundred different subjects was used. The study combined high-throughput TCR immunosequencing, statistical association of individual TCRs with disease status, and machine learning to predict cytomegalovirus infection status. A later analysis re-examined previously published TCR beta repertoires from over 500 donors and added high-resolution HLA genotyping to investigate patterns of TCR occurrence. The later analysis used no new phenotypic data to find candidate immune exposures, relying instead on TCR beta sequences and their occurrence across donors. To decide whether each TCR beta V gene segment behaved as functional or pseudogenic, an earlier analysis of some 580 of the donors relied on high-throughput TCR beta sequencing. Donor age, sex, ethnicity and CMV serostatus were collected together with the repertoire data. A later genetic analysis used genome-wide SNP genotypes for about three fifths of the 666 donors, treating that subset as a discovery cohort. All discovery cohort repertoires had been generated on a single sequencing platform. Both class I and class II loci were covered by HLA typing, at four-digit resolution. The number of typed donors differed by locus: about 629-630 for A, B, C, DRB1 and DQB1; 500 to 550 for DQA1; 606 for DPA1; and approximately 450 for DPB1. Four to six DR-DQ haplotypes were handled as single units for association and clustering, since linkage in the cohort was strong. Across around 400 genotyped donors of the cohort, an average of about 240,000 unique TCR beta nucleotide sequences per donor were sequenced, and 15% to 20% of those sequences were non-productive.

The CDR3 numbers 14 residues from cysteine through phenylalanine. Solely the CDR3 DNA is kept, with 42 bases framed from the first base. V drops 0 bases and J drops 8 bases, leaving 13 bases in between. The germline V gene sets CDR1 to MDHEN and CDR2 to SYDVKM. Library prep was done by the immunoSEQ multiplex PCR assay. For the multiplex PCR, a mixture combining 60 forward primers for TCR Vbeta segments and 13 reverse primers for TCR Jbeta segments was used. A multiplex PCR assay on genomic DNA amplified the CDR3 region of rearranged TCR beta genes. The Illumina HiSeq System was used to sequence the amplified TCR beta libraries as 87-base-pair reads. Concerning the study's data processing: A later analysis counted about 76 million unique TCR beta chains across the approximately 700 repertoires, and 9.5 million to 11 million of these chains were shared by at least two donors. A nearest-neighbor algorithm error-corrected the raw reads and collapsed the reads into unique sequences, merging closely related sequences to remove PCR and sequencing errors. To assign V, D and J gene segments, CDR3 sequences were aligned to IMGT reference sequences. For a sequence to be retained, a match of at least six nucleotides was required to both a V gene segment and a J gene segment. A rearrangement was called productive if the CDR3 had no stop codons and remained in frame with V and J, and every other rearrangement was called non-productive. Following IMGT convention, CDR3 was defined as the stretch from the second conserved V-encoded cysteine up to the conserved J-encoded phenylalanine. Sequences without an unambiguous match to a single V gene segment were excluded from the earlier analysis of about 600 of the donors. In an earlier analysis of about 590 of the donors, a V segment was called functional when productive rearrangements were above 56.7%, and segregating when the standard deviation between donors exceeded 5%. A statistical classification framework was developed to diagnose cytomegalovirus status using the catalog of TCR beta chain sequences. In a later analysis, TCR nucleotide sequences were compared against IMGT/GENE-DB human TR gene sequences so that V and J genes could be assigned. The TCRdist pipeline was used in a later analysis to assign CDR3 sequences and most-parsimonious VDJ recombination scenarios. In a later analysis, each TCR beta chain was defined by its CDR3 amino acid sequence together with its V-gene family, and reads lacking a unique V-gene family were excluded. A later analysis removed 592 highly shared, low-generation-probability nucleotide sequences to deal with suspected cross-contamination and a sequencing artifact. In a later analysis, a clonal expansion index for each public chain was calculated from normalized within-repertoire ranks of inferred template counts. A later analysis computed generation probabilities with a VDJ recombination model fitted to out-of-frame rearrangements, and checked the results against IGoR. In a later analysis, TCR-TCR, TCR-HLA and TCR-CMV co-occurrence was scored with hypergeometric tests, and a repertoire-size bias correction was applied to TCR pairs. A later analysis estimated false discovery rates by permuting HLA or CMV assignments 20 times. In a later analysis, co-occurring TCRs were grouped with DBSCAN, and TCRdist sequence similarity was added when clustering was performed within HLA-allele-positive subsets. Repertoires with fewer than 30,000 or more than 120,000 public chains, plus five repertoires with anomalous nucleotide sharing, were excluded from co-occurrence clustering. TCRdb limited this immuneACCESS table to in-frame rearrangements with V and J called. A share of clones is missing; checked studies link under half to unresolved V genes, and the rest is unexplained. V, J and clone size were drawn from that table, and D and trimming were deduced from the DNA. The sample table shows about 140,000 clones, and roughly 77% are seen once. In total, the top ten clones hold around 3.1% of the sample.

The cohort comprised some 680 healthy bone marrow donors. All cohort members were sampled while nominally healthy, although unrecorded immune exposures were likely present. The donor was CMV seronegative and was included in the group of 352 seronegative cohort members. A peripheral blood sample was provided by each donor, and peripheral blood mononuclear cells were used for TCR beta sequencing. Genomic DNA was extracted from the blood cell samples with the Qiagen DNeasy Blood Extraction Kit. Regarding this clone: Its antigen is currently not known. The sample holds no much larger clone one base away, and base qualities are not on file.

Paper-wide results and their limitations: This cohort had only TCR beta chains sequenced, and the lack of alpha or paired-chain data limited which features could be detected. When HLA alleles, especially DR and DQ, strongly co-occurred, attributing TCR associations to individual alleles was difficult. The classifier was reported to diagnose cytomegalovirus status with high specificity and sensitivity in both the original cohort and the validation cohort. According to the authors, the approach could potentially be generalized to other disease states and immunological phenotypes. In vitro tests confirmed that a few of the cytomegalovirus-associated TCR beta chains recognize cytomegalovirus antigens. The 87-base-pair reads could not distinguish some IMGT-functional V segments, including TRBV6-2 and TRBV6-3, so those segments were excluded. A further reported finding was that TCR beta sequences accurately predicted the HLA-A and HLA-B alleles for most subjects in the first cohort. In a later analysis, several top co-occurrence clusters were reported to appear linked to parvovirus B19, influenza, CMV and Epstein-Barr virus. An association between a missense DCLRE1C variant and V-gene and J-gene trimming of TCR beta chains was found in a later genetic analysis and replicated in an independent cohort. For the cohort, immune exposure information was limited to CMV serostatus. Specific HLA alleles were associated with over 15,000 TCR beta sequences at a false discovery rate of 0.05 in a later analysis. A total of 150 to 200 TCR beta chains were listed by the study as associated with cytomegalovirus. In an earlier analysis of some 540 of the donors, most TCR beta V segments appeared in productive rearrangements about 87% or about 30% of the time, broadly matching IMGT annotations. Most CMV-associated TCR beta chains appeared to be HLA-restricted in a later analysis, and the HLA associations seemed to be driven largely by CMV exposure. HLA typing was unavailable for some donors at each locus, so association tests used only the typed subset. According to a later genetic analysis, donors in an Asian-associated ancestry cluster had fewer N-insertions in productive TCRs than the approximately 700-donor mean. Because counts were too low, about 15 rarely observed V segments, including chromosome 9 orphons, were left out of the earlier analysis of 500 to 750 of the donors. According to a later analysis, TCR association rates differed among HLA loci, with DRB1 alleles showing the most associated TCRs and HLA-C alleles showing the fewest. In a later analysis, HLA-associated TCR beta chains showed more clonal expansion and lower generation probabilities than non-associated chains that were equally common. A cluster of highly shared sequence variants was judged likely to be a technical artifact of the sequencing pipeline. Sequencing depth was assumed to be roughly uniform across donors in the presence/absence analyses, though that assumption may not hold. Linkage disequilibrium might explain the correlated functional status among segregating V segments, but an unknown experimental factor could not be ruled out. While some public TCRs were present in many individuals, most TCR sequences turned up only very rarely across donors.

The chain is assembled from TRBV28 and TRBJ1-1; a tentative D match to TRBD1 spans 5 bases. The sequence came from a female donor in good health and CMV-seronegative. Source material: PBMCs. The CDR3 reads as follows: CASSLWGEGNEAFF. The DNA is TGTGCCAGCAGTTTATGGGGGGAGGGAAACGAAGCTTTCTTT.